This TCR beta chain was documented in a study of blood T cell repertoires in COVID-19. Across the whole study: Italy, Spain and the United States were the sources of the convalescent and acute COVID-19 samples. PBMCs, B-cell-depleted T cells, or T cells provided the cDNA or gDNA that made up the material.

Authors' methods: Amplifying reference gene primers gave estimates of nucleated cell counts. Only in-frame clones appear in the TCRdb table, and some are missing; sequencing was by immunoSEQ multiplex PCR. V and J calls and clone size are those listed in that table; D and trimming were worked out from the DNA. The sample shows 100,000 or so clones, approximately 82% of them seen only once. This CDR3 has 12 amino acids. The V and J ends lost 7 bases and 8 bases, in that order; junction bases with no gene match: 5. Germline CDR1 and CDR2: KGHDR and SFDVKD. The sample comprised peripheral blood. This chain connects TRBV24-1 to TRBJ1-2; 8 bases agree with TRBD1. The origin of this receptor is a woman aged 80 or over with acute or convalescent COVID-19. The CDR3 bases are TGTGCCACCAGCTTAGACAGGGGCGGCTACACCTTC. Amino acid sequence: CATSLDRGGYTF.